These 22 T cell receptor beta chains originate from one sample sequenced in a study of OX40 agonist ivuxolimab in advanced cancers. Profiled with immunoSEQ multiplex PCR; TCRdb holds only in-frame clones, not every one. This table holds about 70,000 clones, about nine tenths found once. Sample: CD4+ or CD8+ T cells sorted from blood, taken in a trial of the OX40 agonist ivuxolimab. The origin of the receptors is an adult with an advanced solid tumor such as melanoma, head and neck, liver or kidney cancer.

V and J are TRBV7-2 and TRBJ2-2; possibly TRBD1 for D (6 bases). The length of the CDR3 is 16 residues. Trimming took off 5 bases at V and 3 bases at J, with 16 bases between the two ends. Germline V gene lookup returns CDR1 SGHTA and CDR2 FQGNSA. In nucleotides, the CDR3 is TGTGCCAGCAGCCTTCGGTGGGGGCAGGACACCGGGGAGCTGTTTTTT. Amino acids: CASSLRWGQDTGELFF.

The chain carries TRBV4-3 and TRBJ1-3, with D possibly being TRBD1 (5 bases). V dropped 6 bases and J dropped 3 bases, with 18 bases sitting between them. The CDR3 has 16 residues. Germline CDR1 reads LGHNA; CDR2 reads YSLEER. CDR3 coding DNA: TGCGCCAGCAGTGAAGCCCCATCAGGGAATGGAAACACCATATATTTT. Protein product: CASSEAPSGNGNTIYF.

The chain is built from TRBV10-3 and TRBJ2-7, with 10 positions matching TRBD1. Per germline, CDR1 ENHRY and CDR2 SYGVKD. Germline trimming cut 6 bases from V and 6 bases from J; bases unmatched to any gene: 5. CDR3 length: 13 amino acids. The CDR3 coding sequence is TGTGCCATCAGCCGGGACAGGGGCGTCGAGCAGTACTTC. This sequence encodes CAISRDRGVEQYF.

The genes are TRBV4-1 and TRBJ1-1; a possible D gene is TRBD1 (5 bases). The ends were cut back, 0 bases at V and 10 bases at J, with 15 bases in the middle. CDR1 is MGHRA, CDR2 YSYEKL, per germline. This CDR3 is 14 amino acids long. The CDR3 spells CASSQDFRGPGAFF. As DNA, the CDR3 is TGCGCCAGCAGCCAAGATTTTAGGGGACCCGGAGCTTTCTTT.

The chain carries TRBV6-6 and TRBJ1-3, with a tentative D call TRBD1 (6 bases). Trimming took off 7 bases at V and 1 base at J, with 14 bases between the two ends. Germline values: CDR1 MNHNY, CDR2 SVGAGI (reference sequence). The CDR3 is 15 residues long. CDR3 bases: TGTGCCAGCACCTACACAGGGTGGTCTGGAAACACCATATATTTT. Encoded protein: CASTYTGWSGNTIYF.

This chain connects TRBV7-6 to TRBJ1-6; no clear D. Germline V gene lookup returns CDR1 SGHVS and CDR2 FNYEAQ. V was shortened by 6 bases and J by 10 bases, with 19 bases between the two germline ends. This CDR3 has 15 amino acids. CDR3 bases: TGTGCCAGCAGGCTACGGGCGGAACCGAGGTCACCCCTCCACTTT. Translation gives CASRLRAEPRSPLHF.

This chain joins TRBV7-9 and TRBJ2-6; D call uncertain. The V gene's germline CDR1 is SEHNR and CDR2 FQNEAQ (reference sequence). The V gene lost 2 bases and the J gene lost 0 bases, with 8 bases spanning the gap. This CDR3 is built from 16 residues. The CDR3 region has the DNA TGTGCCAGCAGCTTAATCAGGAACTCTGGGGCCAACGTCCTGACTTTC. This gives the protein CASSLIRNSGANVLTF.

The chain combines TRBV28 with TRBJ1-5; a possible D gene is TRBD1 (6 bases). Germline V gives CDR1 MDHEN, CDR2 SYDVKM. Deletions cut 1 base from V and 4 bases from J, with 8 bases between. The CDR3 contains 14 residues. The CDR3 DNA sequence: TGTGCCAGCAGTTTATCAGGGACAAATCAGCCCCAGCATTTT. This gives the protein CASSLSGTNQPQHF.

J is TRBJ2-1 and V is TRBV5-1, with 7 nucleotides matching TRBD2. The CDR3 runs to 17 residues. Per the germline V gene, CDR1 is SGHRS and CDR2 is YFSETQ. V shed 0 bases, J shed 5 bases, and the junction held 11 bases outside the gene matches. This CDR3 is CASSLVLSGTLDNEQFF. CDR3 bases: TGCGCCAGCAGCTTGGTGCTCAGCGGGACCCTCGACAATGAGCAGTTCTTC.

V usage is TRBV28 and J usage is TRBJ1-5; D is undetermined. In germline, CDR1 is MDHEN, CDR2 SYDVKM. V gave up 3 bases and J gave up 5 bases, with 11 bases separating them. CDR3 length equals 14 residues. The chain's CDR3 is CASSFDVEDQPQHF. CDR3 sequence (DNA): TGTGCCAGCAGTTTCGATGTGGAGGATCAGCCCCAGCATTTT.

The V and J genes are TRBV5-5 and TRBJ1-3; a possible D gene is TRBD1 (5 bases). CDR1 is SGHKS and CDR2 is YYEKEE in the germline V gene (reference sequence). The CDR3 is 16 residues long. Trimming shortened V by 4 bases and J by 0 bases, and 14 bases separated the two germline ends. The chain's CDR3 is CASSLRQLSSGNTIYF. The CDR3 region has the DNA TGTGCCAGCAGCCTACGACAGCTGAGCTCTGGAAACACCATATATTTT.

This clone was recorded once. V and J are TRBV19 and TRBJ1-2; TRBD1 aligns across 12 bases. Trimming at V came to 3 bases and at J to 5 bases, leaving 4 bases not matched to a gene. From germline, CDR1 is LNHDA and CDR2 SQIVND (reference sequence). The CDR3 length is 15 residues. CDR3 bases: TGTGCCAGTAGTATGGGACAGGGGGCGGGGTATGGCTACACCTTC. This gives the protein CASSMGQGAGYGYTF. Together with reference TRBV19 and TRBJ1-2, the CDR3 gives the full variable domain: DGGITQSPKYLFRKEGQNVTLSCEQNLNHDAMYWYRQDPGQGLRLIYYSQIVNDFQKGDIAEGYSVSREKKESFPLTVTSAQKNPTAFYLCASSMGQGAGYGYTFGSGTRLTVV.

Here the CDR3 reads CASSDPIPNQPQHF. CDR3 nucleotides: TGTGCCAGCAGTGATCCTATCCCTAATCAGCCCCAGCATTTT. The V call is TRBV6-1, the J call TRBJ1-5; the D is unclear. In germline, CDR1 is MNHNS, CDR2 SASEGT. Trimming removed 3 bases from V and 4 bases from J, with 10 bases in between. The CDR3 is 14 residues long.

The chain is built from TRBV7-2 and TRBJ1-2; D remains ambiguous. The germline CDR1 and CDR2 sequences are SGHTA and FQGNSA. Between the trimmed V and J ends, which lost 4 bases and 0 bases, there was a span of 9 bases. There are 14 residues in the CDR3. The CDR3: CASSSGLSNYGYTF. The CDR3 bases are TGTGCCAGCAGCTCGGGCCTATCTAACTATGGCTACACCTTC.

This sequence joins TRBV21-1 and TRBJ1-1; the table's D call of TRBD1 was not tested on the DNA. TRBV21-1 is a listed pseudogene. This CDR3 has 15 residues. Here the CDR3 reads CASSKLARGNTEAFF. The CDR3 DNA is TGTGCCAGCAGCAAATTGGCCAGGGGGAACACTGAAGCTTTCTTT.

This CDR3 reads CASSLAGGAIRNEQFF. The DNA of the CDR3 is TGTGCCAGCAGCTTGGCGGGGGGCGCCATTCGCAATGAGCAGTTCTTC. The chain links TRBV5-4 to TRBJ2-1, with a possible D match to TRBD2 (7 bases). Trimming stripped 0 bases from V and 6 bases from J, with 16 bases between. CDR1 and CDR2 (germline): SGHNT, YYREEE (reference sequence). This CDR3 comprises 16 residues.

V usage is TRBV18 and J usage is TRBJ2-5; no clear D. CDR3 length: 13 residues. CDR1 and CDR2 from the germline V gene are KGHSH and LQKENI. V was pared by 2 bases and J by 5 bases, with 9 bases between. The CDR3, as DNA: TGTGCCAGCTCACCAAATCCCGGGGAGACCCAGTACTTC. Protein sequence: CASSPNPGETQYF.

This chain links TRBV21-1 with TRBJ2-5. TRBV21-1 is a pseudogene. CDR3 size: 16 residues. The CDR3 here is CASSTPEPGGEETQYF. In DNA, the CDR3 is TGTGCCAGCAGCACCCCAGAACCAGGGGGGGAAGAGACCCAGTACTTC.

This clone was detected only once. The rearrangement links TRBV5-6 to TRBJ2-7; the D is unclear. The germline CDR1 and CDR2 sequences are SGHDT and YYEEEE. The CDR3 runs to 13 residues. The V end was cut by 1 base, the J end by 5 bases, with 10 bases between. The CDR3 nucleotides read TGTGCCAGCAGCTTGTGGGGTTTCCACGAGCAGTACTTC. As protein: CASSLWGFHEQYF. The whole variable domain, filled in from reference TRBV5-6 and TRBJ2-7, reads DAGVTQSPTHLIKTRGQQVTLRCSPKSGHDTVSWYQQALGQGPQFIFQYYEEEERQRGNFPDRFSGHQFPNYSSELNVNALLLGDSALYLCASSLWGFHEQYFGPGTRLTVT.

As DNA, the CDR3 is TGTGCCAGCACCGAGGGTACCCCCTACGAGCAGTACTTC. This translates into CASTEGTPYEQYF. The chain is built from TRBV6-5 and TRBJ2-7, with a tentative D call TRBD2 (5 bases). The CDR3 is 13 residues long. V gave up 7 bases and J gave up 2 bases, with 12 bases separating them. CDR1 MNHEY and CDR2 SVGAGI come from the germline V gene.

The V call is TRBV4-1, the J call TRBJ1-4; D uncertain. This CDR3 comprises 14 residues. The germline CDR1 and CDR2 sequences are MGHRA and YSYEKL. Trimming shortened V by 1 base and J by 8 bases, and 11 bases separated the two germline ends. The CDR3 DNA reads TGCGCCAGCAGCCAAGGGAATATGGGCGAAAAACTGTTTTTT. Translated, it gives CASSQGNMGEKLFF.

The CDR3 reads CASSLRGTGTGDLETQYF. The CDR3 DNA sequence: TGTGCCAGCAGCTTACGGGGTACCGGGACAGGGGATTTAGAGACCCAGTACTTC. This chain links TRBV5-5 with TRBJ2-5; TRBD1 matches 10 bases. V shed 2 bases and J 4 bases; nucleotides not matched to a gene: 14. The CDR3 loop spans 18 amino acids. CDR1 is SGHKS and CDR2 is YYEKEE in the germline V gene (reference sequence).